This TCR beta chain was found in a study of blood T cell repertoires in COVID-19. Study at large: Acute and convalescent COVID-19 specimens originated in the United States, Italy and Spain.

Which cohort a participant joined came from the clinical history participants gave. Authors' methods: Quantification of nucleated cells was approximated via reference gene primer amplification. Assay: immunoSEQ multiplex PCR; the TCRdb copy retains only in-frame clones and omits some. V, J and clone size are those of that table, while D and trimming were read from the DNA. The table lists around 230,000 clones, roughly 85% of them singletons. The clonotype was recovered from a woman aged 40 to 55 with acute COVID-19. The sequencing sample was made of PBMCs or T cells enriched from blood (not recorded which).

CDR3 bases: TGTGCCTTACAAGGACAGGGTATCCACTTT. Amino acids: CALQGQGIHF. The chain is built from TRBV2 and TRBJ1-6; 8 bases align to TRBD1. Losses at the gene ends were 11 bases for V and 17 bases for J; bases not matched to a gene: 8. The CDR3 covers 10 residues. The germline V gene encodes CDR1 SNHLY and CDR2 FYNNEI.